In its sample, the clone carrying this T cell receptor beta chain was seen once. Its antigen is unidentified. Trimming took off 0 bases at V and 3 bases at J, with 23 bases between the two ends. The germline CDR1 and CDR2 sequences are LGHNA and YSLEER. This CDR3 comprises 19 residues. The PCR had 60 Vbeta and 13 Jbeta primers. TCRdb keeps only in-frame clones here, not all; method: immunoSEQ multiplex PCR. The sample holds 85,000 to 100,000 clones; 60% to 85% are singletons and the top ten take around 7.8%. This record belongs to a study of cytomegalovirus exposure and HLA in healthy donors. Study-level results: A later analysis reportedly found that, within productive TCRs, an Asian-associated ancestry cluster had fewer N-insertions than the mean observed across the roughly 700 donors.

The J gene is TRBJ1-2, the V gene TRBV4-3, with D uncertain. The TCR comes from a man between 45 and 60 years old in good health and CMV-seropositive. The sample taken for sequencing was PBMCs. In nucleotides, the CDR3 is TGCGCCAGCAGCCAAGATGCGATCCCCCCCGAGGCATCTGACTATGGCTACACCTTC. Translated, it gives CASSQDAIPPEASDYGYTF.